The clone carrying this T cell receptor (beta chain) was seen a single time. Its antigen is not known. TCRdb re-derived calls from the reads in MiXCR, one entry per CDR3 protein. The sample yields 570,000 or so distinct CDR3 sequences, around two fifths seen once. The sample originates from a study of T cell repertoires in cytomegalovirus infection. Germline V lookup: CDR1 SEHNR, CDR2 FQNEAQ (reference sequence). Trimming at V came to 5 bases and at J to 1 base, leaving 6 bases not matched to a gene. The CDR3 runs to 17 residues. The V gene is TRBV7-9, the J gene TRBJ2-6; 9 bases fit TRBD1. The material was cultured PBMCs, obtained from culture after CMV antigen stimulation. The receptor was derived from a human donor in good health (CMV status not recorded). Some clones in this sample may be carry-over from other donors' samples. CDR3 in amino acids: CASSTTGGVSGANVLTF. CDR3 bases: TGTGCCAGCAGCACTACAGGGGGCGTTTCTGGGGCCAACGTCCTGACTTTC.